This T cell receptor (beta chain) was captured in a study of OX40 agonist ivuxolimab in advanced cancers. Background on the whole study: Ivuxolimab, which targeted the costimulatory receptor OX40 (CD134), was an agonistic, fully human IgG2 monoclonal antibody. Intravenous ivuxolimab was administered to patients every 2 weeks at six dose levels: 0.01, 0.1, 0.3, 1.5, 3 and 10 mg/kg. Of the approximately 54 dose-escalation patients, hepatocellular carcinoma was present in about 20, melanoma in roughly 15, renal cell carcinoma in 9 and head and neck cancer in 9. In the dose-escalation cohort, 65% to 90% of patients were male, and the mean age was roughly 60 years, with a range of about 23 to 90. Patients were allowed to have had prior anti-PD-1, anti-PD-L1 or anti-CTLA-4 therapy, and 30% to 40% of the dose-escalation patients had been treated with checkpoint inhibitors. Three dose-escalation patients achieved partial responses, one with hepatocellular carcinoma and two with cutaneous melanoma. Peripheral TCRbeta sequencing was intended to test whether TCR sequence diversity was altered and clonal T-cell expansion was caused by ivuxolimab. The paper reports the monotherapy dose-escalation portion (N of about 51 patients) of the phase I ivuxolimab trial.

CDR1 MDHEN and CDR2 SYDVKM were looked up in the germline V gene. The CDR3 numbers 12 residues from cysteine through phenylalanine. Only CDR3 DNA is held: 36 bases, read in frame from base 1. Cut back by 5 bases and 4 bases, the V and J ends lie 5 bases apart. To sequence the TCRbeta CDR3 region, genomic DNA was isolated from the sorted cells. The immunoSEQ Assay was used to sequence the TCRbeta CDR3 regions. The source is immuneACCESS, and TCRdb retained only in-frame sequences with V and J called. Part of the clones is not carried over; for the studies checked, unresolved V genes explain less than half of this, and the remainder is unexplained. The sample table records around 83,000 clones; 90% to 95% of these occur just once. The ten most abundant clones make up approximately 2.5% of the sample. Patients with autoimmune disease history or receiving systemic immunosuppression were excluded from the trial. In every dose cohort, peripheral blood was drawn for TCR sequencing at baseline, cycle 4 day 1, and cycle 7 day 1. Samples were obtained from an open-label, multicenter, first-in-human phase I dose-escalation trial of ivuxolimab. Adults with locally advanced or metastatic melanoma, renal cell carcinoma, hepatocellular carcinoma or head and neck squamous cell carcinoma were enrolled in the trial. Before TCR sequencing, CD4+ T cells and CD8+ T cells were sorted from peripheral blood as separate populations.

General conclusions and limits of the study: Low levels of normalized T-cell clonal expansion were also seen in some patients who did not respond. Antigen specificity was not determined for the clonally expanded peripheral T cells. Clonal expansion of both CD4+ and CD8+ blood T cells was observed from baseline to week 6 at doses 0.1 to 3.0 mg/kg. In the 0.1-3.0 mg/kg groups, partial responders were among the patients with the lowest normalized peripheral clonal expansion, particularly in CD8+ T cells. After ivuxolimab, CD8+ T cells had more expanded clones than CD4+ T cells on average.

Remarks on this clone: Its antigen remains undetermined. The record has no base qualities; no much larger clone is one base away.

The sequence links TRBV28 to TRBJ1-4; the D gene cannot be named for sure. This receptor was taken from an adult with an advanced solid tumor such as melanoma, head and neck, liver or kidney cancer. This material consisted of CD4+ or CD8+ T cells sorted from blood, taken in a trial of the OX40 agonist ivuxolimab. CDR3 reads: CASSPLNEKLFF. The base sequence is TGTGCCAGCAGTCCCCTTAATGAAAAACTGTTTTTT.